This record concerns one TCR beta chain sequence. Sequenced by immunoSEQ multiplex PCR; TCRdb stores in-frame clones only, minus some. The profile shows 130,000 to 150,000 clones, roughly 87% of them singletons. This sample is drawn from a study of blood T cell repertoires in COVID-19. About the research overall: T cells, B-cell-depleted T cells, or PBMCs provided the cDNA or gDNA that served as material.

This clonotype originated in a woman in her forties or fifties with acute or convalescent COVID-19. Sequenced: peripheral blood.

CDR3 residues: CASSGQGPYGYTF. The CDR3, as DNA: TGTGCCAGCAGTGGACAGGGGCCCTATGGCTACACCTTC. V gene TRBV28 combines with J gene TRBJ1-2, with 9 positions matching TRBD1. This CDR3 comprises 13 residues. V lost 5 bases and J lost 4; bases outside the gene matches: 2. CDR1 MDHEN and CDR2 SYDVKM come from the germline V gene.